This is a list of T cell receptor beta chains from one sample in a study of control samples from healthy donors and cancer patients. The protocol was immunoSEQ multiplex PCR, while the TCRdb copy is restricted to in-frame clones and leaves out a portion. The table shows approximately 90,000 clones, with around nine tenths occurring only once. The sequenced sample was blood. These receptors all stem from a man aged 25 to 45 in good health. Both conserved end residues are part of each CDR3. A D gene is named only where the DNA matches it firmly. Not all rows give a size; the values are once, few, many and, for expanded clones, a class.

CASSLETGSNYGYTF,TGCGCCAGCAGCTTGGAGACAGGATCGAACTATGGCTACACCTTC,.,.,TRBJ1-2,TRBV5-1
CASSQGDEAGANVLTF,TGTGCCAGCAGCCAGGGGGACGAGGCCGGGGCCAACGTCCTGACTTTC,.,.,TRBJ2-6,TRBV4-2
CASTPGVSGNTIYF,TGTGCCAGCACTCCTGGGGTCTCTGGAAACACCATATATTTT,.,once,TRBJ1-3,TRBV5-6
CATSRDSNYGYTF,TGTGCCACCAGCAGAGACAGTAACTATGGCTACACCTTC,.,few,TRBJ1-2,TRBV15
CASSGQGAGGYTF,TGTGCCAGCAGCGGACAGGGGGCCGGTGGCTACACCTTC,TRBD1,once,TRBJ1-2,TRBV9
CASSPNPGAYLNYGYTF,TGTGCCAGCAGTCCAAACCCGGGAGCCTACCTTAACTATGGCTACACCTTC,.,once,TRBJ1-2,TRBV6-6
CASSPAGAGNQPQHF,TGTGCCAGCAGCCCTGCAGGGGCGGGCAATCAGCCCCAGCATTTT,.,once,TRBJ1-5,TRBV3-1/TRBV3-2
CASSLSGTEALAKNIQYF,TGCGCCAGCAGCCTATCCGGGACAGAAGCTCTAGCCAAAAACATTCAGTACTTC,TRBD1,.,TRBJ2-4,TRBV4-1
CAISESGDYGYTF,TGTGCCATCAGTGAGAGTGGGGACTATGGCTACACCTTC,.,.,TRBJ1-2,TRBV10-3
CASSYSGAGTDTQYF,TGCGCCAGCAGCTATTCAGGGGCGGGCACAGATACGCAGTATTTT,.,.,TRBJ2-3,TRBV5-1
CASSRPELQGGETQYF,TGCGCCAGCAGCCGCCCGGAGTTACAGGGGGGAGAGACCCAGTACTTC,TRBD1,.,TRBJ2-5,TRBV4-1